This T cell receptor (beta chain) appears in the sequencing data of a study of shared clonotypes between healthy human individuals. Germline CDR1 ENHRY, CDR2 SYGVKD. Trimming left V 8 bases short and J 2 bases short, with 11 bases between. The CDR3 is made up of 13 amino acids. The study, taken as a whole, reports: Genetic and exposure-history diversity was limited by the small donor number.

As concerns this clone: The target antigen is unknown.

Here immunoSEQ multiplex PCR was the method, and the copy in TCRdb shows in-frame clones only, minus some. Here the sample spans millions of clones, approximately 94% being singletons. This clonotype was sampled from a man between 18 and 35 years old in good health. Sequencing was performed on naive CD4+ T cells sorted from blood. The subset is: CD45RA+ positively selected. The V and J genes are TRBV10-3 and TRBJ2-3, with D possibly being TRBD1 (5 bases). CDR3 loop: CAIQTDPTDTQYF. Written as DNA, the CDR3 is TGTGCCATCCAGACAGATCCCACAGATACGCAGTATTTT.